The TCR beta chain described here comes from a study of Ad26.COV2.S vaccination and SARS-CoV-2 variants. At the level of the study: It was the COV1001 Ad26.COV2.S trial arm that included the donor. Intramuscularly, Ad26.COV2.S was given either once or twice, 56 days apart. Findings and limits, study-wide: Participants given vaccine showed non-spike TCR breadth similar to that of placebo recipients.

About this clone itself: Its cognate antigen is unknown.

Repertoires were generated with immunoSEQ multiplex PCR, while TCRdb's copy carries only in-frame clones and drops some. The sample gives 300,000 to 400,000 clones, around 89% of which show up once; approximately 5.9% is in the top ten. Germline lookup yields CDR1 KGHSH and CDR2 LQKENI. The CDR3 runs to 17 residues. The V and J ends lost 1 base and 1 base respectively, with 14 bases between them. Treatment specified: roughly 18 received Ad26.COV2.S at low or high dose, single or two shots; about 5 received placebo; per-sample allocation not given. On day 63 after the first injection, vaccine and placebo recipients gave samples.

The material was peripheral blood, obtained in a trial of Ad26.COV2.S vaccine versus placebo. This chain joins TRBV18 and TRBJ1-5; tentative D call: TRBD1 (5 bases). This receptor was taken from a person between 18 and 59 years old who received the Ad26.COV2.S COVID-19 vaccine or a placebo. The CDR3 DNA reads as TGTGCCAGCTCACCACTTAAGGCAGGGCTGAGCAATCAGCCCCAGCATTTT. This sequence encodes CASSPLKAGLSNQPQHF.